Described below is a single TCR beta chain sequence and its context. Antigen: not known. The assay was immunoSEQ multiplex PCR, and TCRdb's table has in-frame clones only and misses some. The table has about 50,000 clones, 77% seen once. The sample originates from a study of memory CD4+ T cells and cytomegalovirus serostatus. The study's findings and limits: CMV serostatus prediction reached median AUC 0.95, or 0.91 with US-trained model.

The sort gate was single viable CD3+CD4+CD8-CD45RO+ cells for memory CD4+ T cells. After thawing, CD4+ T cells were positively selected. Germline CDR1 is MGHDK and CDR2 is SYGVNS. The CDR3 length is 17 residues. J lost 0 bases, V lost 7 bases, and 14 bases had no gene match. The chain combines TRBV25-1 with TRBJ1-1; 7 bases match TRBD1. The sequenced sample consisted of memory CD4+ T cells from blood. This TCR was sampled from an adult in good health and CMV-seronegative. In nucleotides, the CDR3 is TGTGCCAGCACCAAAACCCGACCCGGGACAGTGAACACTGAAGCTTTCTTT. Its translation is CASTKTRPGTVNTEAFF.